This entry concerns a single TCR beta chain. A far larger clone differs by one base, so this is likely a read error. The data were taken from a study of prognosis after radiotherapy for stage I lung cancer. Whole-study context: In about 15 patients the disease was a newly diagnosed primary stage I lung tumor, whereas 5 or 6 had oligometastatic NSCLC following surgical resection of the primary tumor. It was considered that all non-small cell lung cancer patients were medically inoperable. About 7 patients had tumors that were squamous cell carcinoma, and about a dozen had adenocarcinoma.

The germline CDR1 and CDR2 sequences are MNHEY and SVGAGI. The CDR3 contains 16 residues. Peripheral blood, six milliliters per draw, was collected at each of two time points. With two-round multiplex PCR, TCR beta CDR3 sequences were amplified from genomic DNA. Individual primers that were specific to each TRBV and TRBJ gene served in first-round PCR. MiXCR, run by TCRdb on the multiplex PCR reads, gives a single entry per CDR3 protein. The repertoire holds 27,000 or so distinct CDR3 sequences, around two fifths seen once, with roughly 35% in the top ten. The chain is built from TRBV6-5 and TRBJ2-7; a weak D match, TRBD1 (8 bases). The sequenced sample was PBMCs, obtained before or after stereotactic body radiation therapy (not recorded which). This receptor was obtained from a donor over 45 with non-small cell lung cancer. Here the CDR3 reads CAISERDRSFSYEQYF. The CDR3 bases are TGTGCCATCAGTGAGCGGGACAGGAGCTTCTCCTACGAGCAGTACTTC.